This entry lists 14 T cell receptor beta chains sequenced from one sample in a study of sequential checkpoint blockade in melanoma. Method: immunoSEQ multiplex PCR; TCRdb's copy keeps in-frame clones and lacks some. This sample has some 5,400 clones, with more than 15% found just once. Treatment noted: randomized to nivolumab then ipilimumab (arm A) or the reverse (arm B). The specimen comprised tumor tissue (inferred from file names), sampled from a patient given nivolumab and ipilimumab in sequence. The receptors derive from a human donor with melanoma.

This clone was picked up many times. The V and J genes are TRBV4-1 and TRBJ1-3, with D maybe TRBD1 (5 bases). The germline CDR1 and CDR2 sequences are MGHRA and YSYEKL. This CDR3 is built from 15 residues. Deletions cut 4 bases from V and 0 bases from J, with 10 bases between. The CDR3 bases are TGCGCCAGCAGCCGAGAACAGGTCTCTGGAAACACCATATATTTT. It yields the protein CASSREQVSGNTIYF.

This clone is medium-sized in the sample. The genes are TRBV28 and TRBJ2-7, with a possible D match to TRBD1 (6 bases). V lost 6 bases and J lost 2, with 11 bases in between. This CDR3 comprises 13 residues. The V gene's germline CDR1 is MDHEN and CDR2 SYDVKM. CDR3: CASRLTGTYEQYF. CDR3 sequence (DNA): TGTGCCAGCAGGTTAACAGGGACCTACGAGCAGTACTTC.

This clone is medium-sized by share. V is TRBV6-8 and J is TRBJ2-2; 7 bases line up with TRBD1. Germline V gene data show CDR1 as MNHGY and CDR2 as SAAAGT. J gave up 1 base and V 2 bases, and 4 bases lay outside the gene matches. The CDR3 contains 16 residues. The CDR3 is CASSYTNRGNTGELFF. CDR3 sequence (DNA): TGTGCCAGCAGTTACACGAACAGGGGGAACACCGGGGAGCTGTTTTTT.

This clone was counted at least ten times. As DNA, the CDR3 is TGTGCCAGCAGCTTATTGGGAGCGAGCTCCTACAATGAGCAGTTCTTC. Translated, it gives CASSLLGASSYNEQFF. The J gene is TRBJ2-1, the V gene TRBV7-6; D is possibly TRBD2 (5 bases). Trimming took off 2 bases at V and 0 bases at J, with 11 bases between the two ends. Germline assignment: CDR1 SGHVS and CDR2 FNYEAQ. This CDR3 comprises 16 residues.

CDR3 in DNA: TGTGCCAGCAGCTCTATGACTAGCGGGGGTGCTGATACGCAGTATTTT. The encoded protein is CASSSMTSGGADTQYF. The V call is TRBV11-3, the J call TRBJ2-3; 12 bases match TRBD2. There are 16 residues in the CDR3. Germline CDR1 is SGHNT and CDR2 is YENEEA. V lost 4 bases to trimming and J lost 6 bases; unmatched junction nucleotides: 8.

This chain uses TRBV6-8 with TRBJ1-1, with a weak D call TRBD1 (5 bases). The V end lost 10 bases, the J end lost 1 base, and 13 bases lay between the germline ends. CDR1 and CDR2 (germline): MNHGY, SAAAGT. The CDR3 covers 13 residues. The CDR3 DNA reads as TGTGCCATCAGGGCAGGGTGGAACACTGAAGCTTTCTTT. Translating it yields CAIRAGWNTEAFF.

The chain employs TRBV9 and TRBJ1-1; unclear D gene. Trimming took 2 bases from V and 8 from J, leaving 13 bases between them. The germline gives CDR1 SGDLS, CDR2 YYNGEE. The CDR3 totals 13 residues. In DNA, the CDR3 is TGTGCCAGCAGCGTTGGTGCAGCGGGGGAAGCTTTCTTT. Encoded protein: CASSVGAAGEAFF. The variable domain in full, with the rest retrieved from reference TRBV9 and TRBJ1-1, is DSGVTQTPKHLITATGQRVTLRCSPRSGDLSVYWYQQSLDQGLQFLIQYYNGEERAKGNILERFSAQQFPDLHSELNLSSLELGDSALYFCASSVGAAGEAFFGQGTRLTVV.

The chain uses TRBV28 and TRBJ1-5; a possible D gene is TRBD1 (5 bases). The V gene's germline CDR1 is MDHEN and CDR2 SYDVKM. With 9 bases removed from V and 0 bases from J, the gap between germline ends came to 15 bases. This CDR3 is built from 15 residues. In DNA form, the CDR3 reads TGTGCCAGTTCACCGGGACGGTATAGCAATCAGCCCCAGCATTTT. It yields the protein CASSPGRYSNQPQHF.

This chain uses TRBV6-8 with TRBJ2-7; 7 bases are shared with TRBD1. The CDR3 covers 16 residues. CDR1 MNHGY and CDR2 SAAAGT come from the germline V gene. V lost 7 bases, J lost 1 base, and 13 bases stayed unmatched. The DNA for the CDR3 is TGTGCCAGCAACGACCTCCGGGACAGTTTATCCTACGAGCAGTACTTC. Its protein product is CASNDLRDSLSYEQYF.

This clone has only a few counts. The V gene is TRBV6-8, the J gene TRBJ1-1, with 9 bases fitting TRBD1. The CDR3 is 14 residues long. In germline, CDR1 is MNHGY, CDR2 SAAAGT. The V segment lost 5 bases and the J segment 5 bases; nucleotides outside the gene matches: 6. CDR3: CASSASTGGTEAFF. CDR3 in DNA: TGTGCCAGCAGTGCATCGACAGGGGGGACTGAAGCTTTCTTT.

This clone was found many times. The chain couples TRBV6-8 to TRBJ1-1, with D uncertain. The V end lost 7 bases, the J end lost 1 base, and 16 bases lay between the germline ends. CDR1 MNHGY and CDR2 SAAAGT come from the germline V gene. The CDR3 is 15 residues long. CDR3 loop: CASTNGGGGNTEAFF. The CDR3 nucleotides are TGTGCCAGCACCAACGGAGGAGGTGGGAACACTGAAGCTTTCTTT.

Ten or more counts support this clone. The rearrangement links TRBV11-3 to TRBJ2-6, with TRBD1 as a possible D gene (5 bases). Germline lookup yields CDR1 SGHNT and CDR2 YENEEA. This CDR3 is built from 17 residues. V lost 2 bases and J 2 bases, leaving 13 bases between the germline ends. The CDR3 bases are TGTGCCAGCAGCTTACCCCCAGGGTCCCCTGGGGCCAACGTCCTGACTTTC. Protein product: CASSLPPGSPGANVLTF.

This rearrangement joins TRBV7-6 to TRBJ1-3, with 7 positions matching TRBD1. CDR3 size: 15 residues. V was pared by 6 bases and J by 4 bases, with 9 bases of the junction left unmatched. Germline lookup yields CDR1 SGHVS and CDR2 FNYEAQ. The CDR3 coding sequence is TGTGCCAGCAGTAGACAGGGATTGTACGGAAACACCATATATTTT. Translation: CASSRQGLYGNTIYF.

The chain couples TRBV5-1 to TRBJ2-1, with TRBD2 matching over 16 bases. CDR1 and CDR2 from the germline V gene are SGHRS and YFSETQ. The CDR3 runs 20 residues. With 3 bases clipped from V and 2 bases from J, the junction kept 11 bases outside the gene matches. CDR3 nucleotides: TGCGCCAGCAGCTCTTCCTCGGGACTAGCGGGGGGGTATCCCTACAATGAGCAGTTCTTC. Translating it yields CASSSSSGLAGGYPYNEQFF.